One sample yielded the 9 T cell receptor beta chains listed below, sequenced in a study of shared clonotypes between healthy human individuals. Assay: immunoSEQ multiplex PCR; the TCRdb copy retains only in-frame clones and omits some. This sample has over 1.4 million clones, with around 95% found just once. The sample consisted of naive CD4+ T cells sorted from blood. Regarding subset: CD45RA+ positively selected. The source is a man aged 25 to 45 in good health.

The CDR3 spells CAWGPQGAYYEQYF. CDR3 nucleotide sequence: TGTGCCTGGGGGCCCCAGGGGGCTTACTACGAGCAGTACTTC. V gene TRBV30 combines with J gene TRBJ2-7; TRBD1 matches at 8 bases. The CDR3 is 14 amino acids. The V gene's germline CDR1 is GTSNPN and CDR2 SVGIG (reference sequence). Trimming cost V 5 bases and J 3 bases; bases outside gene matches: 9. Based on the CDR3 plus reference TRBV30 and TRBJ2-7, the full variable domain is SQTIHQWPATLVQPVGSPLSLECTVEGTSNPNLYWYRQAAGRGLQLLFYSVGIGQISSEVPQNLSASRPQDRQFILSSKKLLLSDSGFYLCAWGPQGAYYEQYFGPGTRLTVT.

This chain uses TRBV27 with TRBJ2-5; no clear D gene. The CDR3 spans 14 residues. Germline V gene lookup returns CDR1 MNHEY and CDR2 SMNVEV (reference sequence). The ends were cut back, 3 bases at V and 1 base at J, with 9 bases in the middle. The CDR3 DNA is TGTGCCAGCAGTTTTGGCCCAGCCCAAGAGACCCAGTACTTC. Amino acid sequence: CASSFGPAQETQYF.

V usage is TRBV5-5 and J usage is TRBJ1-4; D not resolved. This CDR3 is 12 amino acids long. Trimming took 0 bases from V and 8 from J, leaving 5 bases between them. Germline V CDR1 and CDR2: SGHKS, YYEKEE (reference sequence). The CDR3 is CASSLVGEKLFF. The CDR3 bases are TGTGCCAGCAGCTTGGTGGGCGAAAAACTGTTTTTT.

This chain joins TRBV28 and TRBJ2-7; 8 nucleotides line up with TRBD2. The V gene's germline CDR1 is MDHEN and CDR2 SYDVKM. This CDR3 is built from 17 residues. The V gene end was trimmed by 3 bases and the J gene end by 1 base; junction bases not matched to a gene: 11. CDR3 bases: TGTGCCAGCAGTTTCGTTCTCGCGGGAGGTAAATCCTACGAGCAGTACTTC. It encodes CASSFVLAGGKSYEQYF.

This chain connects TRBV7-2 to TRBJ2-7; possible D gene TRBD1, 6 bases. Germline V gene lookup returns CDR1 SGHTA and CDR2 FQGNSA. With 8 bases removed from V and 0 bases from J, the gap between germline ends came to 14 bases. The CDR3 covers 14 residues. The CDR3 nucleotides read TGTGCCAGCGAGACCCACAGGGCCTCCTACGAGCAGTACTTC. It yields the protein CASETHRASYEQYF. Full variable domain (missing parts from reference TRBV7-2 and TRBJ2-7): GAGVSQSPSNKVTEKGKDVELRCDPISGHTALYWYRQSLGQGLEFLIYFQGNSAPDKSGLPSDRFSAERTGGSVSTLTIQRTQQEDSAVYLCASETHRASYEQYFGPGTRLTVT.

This chain links TRBV19 with TRBJ1-5, with D maybe TRBD1 (6 bases). The ends were cut back, 6 bases at V and 6 bases at J, with 12 bases in the middle. This CDR3 is built from 13 residues. The germline CDR1 and CDR2 sequences are LNHDA and SQIVND (reference sequence). CDR3 sequence (DNA): TGTGCCAGTAGCCCGGTGGGGGCTCAGCCCCAGCATTTT. Its translation: CASSPVGAQPQHF. Full variable domain (missing parts from reference TRBV19 and TRBJ1-5): DGGITQSPKYLFRKEGQNVTLSCEQNLNHDAMYWYRQDPGQGLRLIYYSQIVNDFQKGDIAEGYSVSREKKESFPLTVTSAQKNPTAFYLCASSPVGAQPQHFGDGTRLSIL.

CDR3 DNA sequence: TGCGCCAGCAGTGGGTACCCGGGACAGTCTATTGAGCAGTTCTTC. It specifies CASSGYPGQSIEQFF. V is TRBV10-1 and J is TRBJ2-1; the match to TRBD1 covers 7 bases. Germline trimming cut 4 bases from V and 9 bases from J; bases unmatched to any gene: 12. The CDR3 runs to 15 residues. Germline CDR1 is WNHNN and CDR2 is SYGVQD (reference sequence).

This chain uses TRBV5-1 with TRBJ2-7; possible D gene TRBD2, 5 bases. Germline CDR1 reads SGHRS; CDR2 reads YFSETQ. The CDR3 loop spans 15 amino acids. The ends were cut back, 0 bases at V and 2 bases at J, with 12 bases in the middle. CDR3 protein: CASSLARVPTYEQYF. CDR3 bases: TGCGCCAGCAGCTTGGCGAGGGTCCCCACCTACGAGCAGTACTTC.

In the case of this clone: Additional DNA sequences in this sample encode the identical CDR3. The chain employs TRBV5-1 and TRBJ2-7, with D hard to call. The CDR3 loop spans 13 amino acids. V shed 0 bases and J shed 3 bases, with 7 bases lying between them. Germline CDR1 SGHRS, CDR2 YFSETQ. The CDR3 DNA reads as TGCGCCAGCAGCTTGGAAGGGCTCTACGAGCAGTACTTC. Residues: CASSLEGLYEQYF. The full variable domain, rest sourced from reference TRBV5-1 and TRBJ2-7, is KAGVTQTPRYLIKTRGQQVTLSCSPISGHRSVSWYQQTPGQGLQFLFEYFSETQRNKGNFPGRFSGRQFSNSRSEMNVSTLELGDSALYLCASSLEGLYEQYFGPGTRLTVT.